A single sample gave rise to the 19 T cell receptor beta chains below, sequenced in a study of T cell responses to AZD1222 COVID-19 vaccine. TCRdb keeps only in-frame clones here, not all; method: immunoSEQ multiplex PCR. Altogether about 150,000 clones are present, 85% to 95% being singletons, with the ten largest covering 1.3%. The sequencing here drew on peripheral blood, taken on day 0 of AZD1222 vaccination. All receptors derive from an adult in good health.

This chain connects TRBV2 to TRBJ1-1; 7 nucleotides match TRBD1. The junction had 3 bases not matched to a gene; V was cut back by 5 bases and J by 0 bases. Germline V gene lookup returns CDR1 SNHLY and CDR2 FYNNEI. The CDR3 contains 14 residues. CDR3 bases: TGTGCCAGCAGTTGGGGACAGATGAACACTGAAGCTTTCTTT. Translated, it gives CASSWGQMNTEAFF.

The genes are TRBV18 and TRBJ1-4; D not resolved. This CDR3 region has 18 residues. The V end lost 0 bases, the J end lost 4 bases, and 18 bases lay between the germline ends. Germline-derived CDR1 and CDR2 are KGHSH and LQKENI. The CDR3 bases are TGTGCCAGCTCACCACCAAATCAGTTCGGGATCCATAATGAAAAACTGTTTTTT. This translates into CASSPPNQFGIHNEKLFF.

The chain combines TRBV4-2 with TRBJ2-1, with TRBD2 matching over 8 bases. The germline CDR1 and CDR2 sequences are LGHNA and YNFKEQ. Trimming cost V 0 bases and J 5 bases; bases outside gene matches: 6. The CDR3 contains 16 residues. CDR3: CASSQEPSGGNNEQFF. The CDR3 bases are TGTGCCAGCAGCCAAGAACCAAGCGGGGGCAACAATGAGCAGTTCTTC.

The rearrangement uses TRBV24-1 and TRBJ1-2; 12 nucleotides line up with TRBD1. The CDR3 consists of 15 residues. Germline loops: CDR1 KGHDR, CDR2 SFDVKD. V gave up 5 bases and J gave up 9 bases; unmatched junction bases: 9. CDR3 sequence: CATSGPGTGGRSYTF. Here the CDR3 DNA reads TGTGCCACCAGTGGCCCCGGGACAGGGGGCCGTAGCTACACCTTC.

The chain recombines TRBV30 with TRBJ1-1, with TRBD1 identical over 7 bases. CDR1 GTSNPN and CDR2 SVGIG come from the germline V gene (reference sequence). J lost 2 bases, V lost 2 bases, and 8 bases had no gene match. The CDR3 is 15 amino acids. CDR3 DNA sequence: TGTGCCTGGAGTATGATAGACAGGGCTAACACTGAAGCTTTCTTT. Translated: CAWSMIDRANTEAFF.

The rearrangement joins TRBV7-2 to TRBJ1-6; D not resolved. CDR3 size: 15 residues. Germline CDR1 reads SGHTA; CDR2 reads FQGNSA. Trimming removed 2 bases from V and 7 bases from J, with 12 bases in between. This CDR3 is CASSLSVGRNSPLHF. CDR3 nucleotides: TGTGCCAGCAGCTTATCTGTGGGTCGGAATTCACCCCTCCACTTT.

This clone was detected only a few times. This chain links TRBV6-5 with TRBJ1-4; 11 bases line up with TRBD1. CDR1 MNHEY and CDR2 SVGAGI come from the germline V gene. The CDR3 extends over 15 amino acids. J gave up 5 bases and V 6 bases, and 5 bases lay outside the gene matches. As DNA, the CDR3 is TGTGCCAGCAGAGACGGGACAGGGGGAAATGAAAAACTGTTTTTT. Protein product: CASRDGTGGNEKLFF.

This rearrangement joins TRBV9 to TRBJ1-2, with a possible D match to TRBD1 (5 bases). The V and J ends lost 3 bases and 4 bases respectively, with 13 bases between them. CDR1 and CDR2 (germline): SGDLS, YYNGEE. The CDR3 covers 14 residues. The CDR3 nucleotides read TGTGCCAGCAGCGAGGGGAGGCAGTCCTATGGCTACACCTTC. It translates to CASSEGRQSYGYTF.

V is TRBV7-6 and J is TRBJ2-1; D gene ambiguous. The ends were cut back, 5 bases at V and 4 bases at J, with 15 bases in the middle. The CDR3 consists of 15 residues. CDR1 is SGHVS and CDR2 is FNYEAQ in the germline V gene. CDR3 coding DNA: TGTGCCAGCAGCACCCAAGACTTGCAGTACAATGAGCAGTTCTTC. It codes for CASSTQDLQYNEQFF.

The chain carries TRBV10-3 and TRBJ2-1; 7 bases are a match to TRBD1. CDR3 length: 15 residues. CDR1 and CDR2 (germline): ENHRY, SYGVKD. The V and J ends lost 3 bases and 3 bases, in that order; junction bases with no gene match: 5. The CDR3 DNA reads TGTGCCATCAGTGAATTCGACAGGGTCTACAATGAGCAGTTCTTC. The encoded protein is CAISEFDRVYNEQFF.

The chain's CDR3 is CAISEIKDGEQYV. The CDR3 bases are TGTGCCATCAGTGAGATTAAGGACGGCGAGCAGTACGTC. The chain links TRBV10-3 to TRBJ2-7; the D is unclear. Trimming pared 2 bases from V and 6 bases from J, leaving 11 bases between. Germline CDR1 is ENHRY and CDR2 is SYGVKD. The CDR3 consists of 13 residues.

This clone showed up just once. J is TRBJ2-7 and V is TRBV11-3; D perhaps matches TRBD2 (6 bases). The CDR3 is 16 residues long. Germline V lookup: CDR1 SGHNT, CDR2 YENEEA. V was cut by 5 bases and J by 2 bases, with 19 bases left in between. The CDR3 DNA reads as TGTGCCAGCAGCCACCTGGGCAGGGACTTCACCTACGAGCAGTACGTC. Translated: CASSHLGRDFTYEQYV.

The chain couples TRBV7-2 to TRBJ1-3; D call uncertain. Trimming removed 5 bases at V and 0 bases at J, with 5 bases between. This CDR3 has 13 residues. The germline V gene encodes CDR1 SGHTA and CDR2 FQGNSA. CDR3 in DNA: TGTGCCAGCAGCCTGACCTCTGGAAACACCATATATTTT. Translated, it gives CASSLTSGNTIYF. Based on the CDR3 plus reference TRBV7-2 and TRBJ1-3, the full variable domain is GAGVSQSPSNKVTEKGKDVELRCDPISGHTALYWYRQSLGQGLEFLIYFQGNSAPDKSGLPSDRFSAERTGGSVSTLTIQRTQQEDSAVYLCASSLTSGNTIYFGEGSWLTVV.

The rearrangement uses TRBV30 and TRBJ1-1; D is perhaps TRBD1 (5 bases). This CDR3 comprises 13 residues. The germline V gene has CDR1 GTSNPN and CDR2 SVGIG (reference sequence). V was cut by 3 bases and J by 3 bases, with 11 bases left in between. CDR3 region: CAWRDWGDTEAFF. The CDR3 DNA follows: TGTGCCTGGAGGGATTGGGGGGACACTGAAGCTTTCTTT.

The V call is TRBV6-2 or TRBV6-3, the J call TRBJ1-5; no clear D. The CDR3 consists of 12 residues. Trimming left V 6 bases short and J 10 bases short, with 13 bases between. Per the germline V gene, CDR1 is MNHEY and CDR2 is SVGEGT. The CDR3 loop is CASSISRLPQHF. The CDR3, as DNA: TGTGCCAGCAGCATCAGCCGCCTACCCCAGCATTTT.

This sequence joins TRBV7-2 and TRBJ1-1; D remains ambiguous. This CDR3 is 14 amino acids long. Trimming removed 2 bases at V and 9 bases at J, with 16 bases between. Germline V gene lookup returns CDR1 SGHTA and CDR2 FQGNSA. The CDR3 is CASSLWGAIVQAFF. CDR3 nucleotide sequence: TGTGCCAGCAGCTTATGGGGAGCTATAGTTCAAGCTTTCTTT.

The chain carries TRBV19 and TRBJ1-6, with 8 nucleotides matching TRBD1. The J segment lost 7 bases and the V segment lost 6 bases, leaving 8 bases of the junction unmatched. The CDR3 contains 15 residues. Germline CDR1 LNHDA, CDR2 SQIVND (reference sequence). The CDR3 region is CASRNAQGGNSPLHF. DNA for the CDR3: TGTGCCAGTAGAAACGCACAGGGGGGGAATTCACCCCTCCACTTT.

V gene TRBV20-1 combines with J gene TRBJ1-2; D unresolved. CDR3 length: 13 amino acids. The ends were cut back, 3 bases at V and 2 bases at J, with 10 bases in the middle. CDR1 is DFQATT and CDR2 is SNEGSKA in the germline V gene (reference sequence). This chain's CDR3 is CSASLGRNYGYTF. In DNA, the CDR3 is TGCAGTGCTAGTTTGGGGAGGAACTATGGCTACACCTTC.

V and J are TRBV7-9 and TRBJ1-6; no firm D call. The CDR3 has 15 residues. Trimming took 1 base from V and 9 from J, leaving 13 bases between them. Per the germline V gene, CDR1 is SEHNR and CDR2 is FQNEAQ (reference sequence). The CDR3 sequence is CASSLVSGNASPLHF. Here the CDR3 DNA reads TGTGCCAGCAGCTTAGTGAGTGGCAACGCTTCACCCCTCCACTTT.